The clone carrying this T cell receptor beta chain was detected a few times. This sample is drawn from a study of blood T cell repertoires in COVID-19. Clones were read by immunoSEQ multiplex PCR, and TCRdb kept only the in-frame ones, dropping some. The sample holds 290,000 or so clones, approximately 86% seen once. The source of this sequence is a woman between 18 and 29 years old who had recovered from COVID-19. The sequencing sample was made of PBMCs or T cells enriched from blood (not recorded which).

CDR3 residues: CASSPLERGYQETQYF. DNA for the CDR3: TGTGCCAGCAGTCCCCTCGAACGGGGGTACCAAGAGACCCAGTACTTC. V and J are TRBV6-2 or TRBV6-3 and TRBJ2-5, with D possibly being TRBD2 (6 bases). Germline V CDR1 and CDR2: MNHEY, SVGEGT. This CDR3 has 16 amino acids. Deletions cut 5 bases from V and 0 bases from J, with 16 bases between.